These 24 T cell receptor beta chains were all obtained from the same sample, sequenced in a study of identical twins. TCRdb reprocessed the 5' RACE reads with MiXCR, giving one entry per CDR3 protein. The table includes approximately 590,000 distinct CDR3 sequences, nearly 10% detected once. These data also featured in a second study, about yellow fever vaccine responses in identical twins.

The material sequenced was PBMCs. All receptors come from a woman under 30 in good health.

The sample holds a few counts of this clonotype. The J gene is TRBJ2-3, the V gene TRBV20-1; D could derive from TRBD1 or TRBD2 (6 bases each). From germline, CDR1 is DFQATT and CDR2 SNEGSKA (reference sequence). V dropped 6 bases and J dropped 0 bases, with 13 bases sitting between them. The CDR3 runs to 14 residues. The CDR3 protein is CSATGAFSTDTQYF. The CDR3 DNA follows: TGCAGTGCCACGGGGGCCTTTAGCACAGATACGCAGTATTTT.

This chain joins TRBV29-1 and TRBJ1-5, with 7 positions matching TRBD1. The CDR3 has 14 residues. V shed 6 bases, J shed 4 bases, and the junction held 9 bases outside the gene matches. The germline V gene encodes CDR1 SQVTM and CDR2 ANQGSEA. CDR3 bases: TGCAGCGTCCTGGGGGACAGTTTAAATCAGCCCCAGCATTTT. This sequence encodes CSVLGDSLNQPQHF. Supplemented by reference TRBV29-1 and TRBJ1-5, the full variable domain reads SAVISQKPSRDICQRGTSLTIQCQVDSQVTMMFWYRQQPGQSLTLIATANQGSEATYESGFVIDKFPISRPNLTFSTLTVSNMSPEDSSIYLCSVLGDSLNQPQHFGDGTRLSIL.

This clonotype has only a few counts. The rearrangement links TRBV7-8 to TRBJ1-5; D is unresolved. CDR3 length: 13 residues. CDR1 is SGHVS and CDR2 is FQNEAQ in the germline V gene. V lost 5 bases to trimming and J lost 4 bases, with 9 bases between them. CDR3 coding DNA: TGTGCCAGCAGCGGGGTGGGTAATCAGCCCCAGCATTTT. The encoded protein is CASSGVGNQPQHF.

This clonotype came up a few times. The chain employs TRBV15 and TRBJ1-1; 8 bases line up with TRBD1. Per the germline V gene, CDR1 is LNHNV and CDR2 is YYDKDF (reference sequence). CDR3 size: 16 residues. V dropped 3 bases and J dropped 5; count of bases not matched to a gene: 11. The CDR3 spells CATSRPVTGVATEAFF. The CDR3 DNA is TGTGCCACCAGCAGGCCAGTGACAGGGGTGGCTACTGAAGCTTTCTTT.

This clonotype was detected ten times or more. The chain combines TRBV7-9 with TRBJ2-1, with 7 bases lining up with TRBD2. V was clipped by 0 bases and J by 6 bases; unmatched bases: 2. Germline assignment: CDR1 SEHNR and CDR2 FQNEAQ (reference sequence). This CDR3 comprises 14 residues. In DNA, the CDR3 is TGTGCCAGCAGCTTAGCCGGGGGGACCAATGAGCAGTTCTTC. Its translation: CASSLAGGTNEQFF.

This clonotype has a count of ten or more. The chain combines TRBV29-1 with TRBJ2-5; TRBD2 agrees at 10 bases. The CDR3 is made up of 15 amino acids. V lost 2 bases and J lost 2; bases outside the gene matches: 5. The germline gives CDR1 SQVTM, CDR2 ANQGSEA. The CDR3 protein is CSVELAGVYQETQYF. The DNA for the CDR3 is TGCAGCGTTGAACTAGCGGGGGTTTATCAAGAGACCCAGTACTTC.

This clonotype was detected ten times or more. The chain uses TRBV12-3 or TRBV12-4 and TRBJ1-3; 7 nucleotides align to TRBD1. The V segment lost 6 bases and the J segment 0 bases; nucleotides outside the gene matches: 2. The CDR3 consists of 14 residues. CDR3 sequence: CASRRDSSGNTIYF. In DNA, the CDR3 is TGTGCCAGCAGAAGGGACAGCTCTGGAAACACCATATATTTT.

The J gene is TRBJ2-1, the V gene TRBV6-5; the D gene could be TRBD1 or TRBD2 (5 bases each). The CDR3 spans 17 residues. Trimming removed 0 bases at V and 6 bases at J, with 18 bases between. Germline V gene data show CDR1 as MNHEY and CDR2 as SVGAGI. The CDR3 spells CASSYSNRITGINEQFF. The CDR3 DNA follows: TGTGCCAGCAGTTACTCTAACAGGATAACGGGAATCAATGAGCAGTTCTTC.

CDR3 protein: CASKTSLNTGELFF. The CDR3 bases are TGCGCCAGCAAGACTAGCCTGAACACCGGGGAGCTGTTTTTT. The chain combines TRBV5-1 with TRBJ2-2; 7 bases are a match to TRBD2. With 6 bases clipped from V and 1 base from J, the junction kept 3 bases outside the gene matches. The CDR3 has 14 residues. Germline V CDR1 and CDR2: SGHRS, YFSETQ.

This clonotype has just a few counts. The chain joins TRBV29-1 to TRBJ2-3; 8 bases are a match to TRBD1. Germline CDR1 and CDR2: SQVTM and ANQGSEA. The CDR3 contains 16 residues. J was trimmed by 0 bases and V by 5 bases; bases with no gene match: 10. CDR3 sequence: CSVFVDRASSTDTQYF. DNA for the CDR3: TGCAGCGTTTTCGTGGACAGGGCTTCTAGCACAGATACGCAGTATTTT.

This chain joins TRBV7-8 and TRBJ2-1; 9 positions agree with TRBD1. V was clipped by 0 bases and J by 4 bases; unmatched bases: 7. CDR3 length: 17 amino acids. Germline lookup yields CDR1 SGHVS and CDR2 FQNEAQ. The CDR3 reads CASSLAFRDREYNEQFF. The CDR3 DNA sequence: TGTGCCAGCAGCTTAGCATTCAGGGACAGGGAATACAATGAGCAGTTCTTC.

The chain links TRBV7-9 to TRBJ1-1; maybe TRBD1 (6 bases). Germline CDR1 reads SEHNR; CDR2 reads FQNEAQ (reference sequence). CDR3 length equals 15 residues. V was cut by 3 bases and J by 3 bases, with 14 bases left in between. The CDR3 DNA sequence: TGTGCCAGCAGCTTTAGGGGGATTTCGGACACTGAAGCTTTCTTT. This translates into CASSFRGISDTEAFF.

This clonotype was counted many times. This chain uses TRBV9 with TRBJ2-3; D unresolved. Germline CDR1 and CDR2: SGDLS and YYNGEE. V was trimmed by 2 bases and J by 5 bases, leaving 3 bases between them. This CDR3 is 11 amino acids long. CDR3 loop: CASSVGDTQYF. CDR3 nucleotide sequence: TGTGCCAGCAGCGTTGGAGATACGCAGTATTTT.

This clonotype occurred many times. V gene TRBV7-9 combines with J gene TRBJ2-1; 11 bases map to TRBD2. The V gene end was trimmed by 5 bases and the J gene end by 5 bases; junction bases not matched to a gene: 5. This CDR3 is built from 15 residues. In germline, CDR1 is SEHNR, CDR2 FQNEAQ (reference sequence). CDR3 sequence reads: CASSPGLAVDNEQFF. The CDR3 coding sequence is TGTGCCAGCAGCCCGGGACTAGCGGTAGACAATGAGCAGTTCTTC.

This clonotype was picked up many times. The chain couples TRBV5-1 to TRBJ2-2; TRBD2 matches 10 bases. The CDR3 extends over 16 amino acids. V dropped 4 bases and J dropped 6; count of bases not matched to a gene: 9. Germline lookup yields CDR1 SGHRS and CDR2 YFSETQ. CDR3 sequence: CASSRWTSGFAGELFF. The CDR3 region has the DNA TGCGCCAGCAGCCGCTGGACTAGCGGTTTCGCCGGGGAGCTGTTTTTT.

This clonotype has only a few counts. The chain's CDR3 is CASSQGGGPSYGYTF. CDR3 coding DNA: TGCGCCAGCAGCCAAGGTGGGGGGCCTTCCTATGGCTACACCTTC. The rearrangement joins TRBV4-1 to TRBJ1-2; possible D gene TRBD1, 6 bases. V lost 1 base and J 4 bases, leaving 13 bases between the germline ends. This CDR3 has 15 amino acids. The germline CDR1 and CDR2 sequences are MGHRA and YSYEKL.

This clonotype was observed a handful of times. This rearrangement joins TRBV9 to TRBJ2-7; no clear D. Germline CDR1 and CDR2: SGDLS and YYNGEE. V was cut by 0 bases and J by 3 bases, with 10 bases left in between. The CDR3 is 14 amino acids. CDR3 protein: CASSVGDTGYEQYF. CDR3 coding DNA: TGTGCCAGCAGCGTAGGGGATACGGGCTACGAGCAGTACTTC.

This clonotype showed up just a few times. The chain has TRBV11-2 and TRBJ1-1; D uncertain. Looked up from germline, CDR1 is SGHAT and CDR2 is FQNNGV. The CDR3 is 13 residues long. V lost 2 bases and J lost 5, with 9 bases in between. The CDR3 region is CASSLWDTTEAFF. DNA for the CDR3: TGTGCCAGCAGCTTATGGGATACGACTGAAGCTTTCTTT.

This clonotype was seen more than once but under ten times. CDR3 sequence: CASSARDRDHYGYTF. The CDR3 nucleotides read TGCGCCAGCAGCGCCCGGGACAGGGATCATTATGGCTACACCTTC. The chain couples TRBV4-3 to TRBJ1-2; TRBD1 agrees at 9 bases. The CDR3 is 15 amino acids. Germline assignment: CDR1 LGHNA and CDR2 YSLEER. The V gene end was trimmed by 5 bases and the J gene end by 5 bases; junction bases not matched to a gene: 9.

This clonotype was observed at least ten times. The chain employs TRBV7-9 and TRBJ2-7; no clear D gene. Trimming stripped 2 bases from V and 2 bases from J, with 10 bases between. The length of the CDR3 is 14 residues. In germline, CDR1 is SEHNR, CDR2 FQNEAQ (reference sequence). Written as DNA, the CDR3 is TGTGCCAGCAGCTTACACCTGGTCCCCTACGAGCAGTACTTC. Its protein is CASSLHLVPYEQYF.

This clonotype was observed a handful of times. The rearrangement joins TRBV14 to TRBJ1-2; TRBD1 agrees at 9 bases. The V segment lost 5 bases and the J segment 7 bases; nucleotides outside the gene matches: 5. The germline gives CDR1 SGHDN, CDR2 FVKESK. The CDR3 loop spans 13 amino acids. The CDR3 region is CASSITGGGGYTF. The CDR3 DNA reads TGTGCCAGCAGCATTACAGGGGGCGGTGGCTACACCTTC.

This chain connects TRBV29-1 to TRBJ1-2, with D maybe TRBD1 (5 bases). The CDR3 loop spans 11 amino acids. CDR1 is SQVTM, CDR2 ANQGSEA, per germline. Trimming shortened V by 4 bases and J by 6 bases, and 9 bases separated the two germline ends. CDR3 in DNA: TGCAGCGTTGCAGGGTCCCATGGCTACACCTTC. It specifies CSVAGSHGYTF. Variable domain in full (rest from reference TRBV29-1 and TRBJ1-2): SAVISQKPSRDICQRGTSLTIQCQVDSQVTMMFWYRQQPGQSLTLIATANQGSEATYESGFVIDKFPISRPNLTFSTLTVSNMSPEDSSIYLCSVAGSHGYTFGSGTRLTVV.

This clonotype was seen many times. This rearrangement joins TRBV7-9 to TRBJ1-4; D perhaps matches TRBD1 (6 bases). The CDR3 totals 15 residues. Trimming removed 5 bases from V and 2 bases from J, with 12 bases in between. Germline CDR1 is SEHNR and CDR2 is FQNEAQ (reference sequence). The CDR3 nucleotides read TGTGCCAGCAGCACCCGGACAGACACTAATGAAAAACTGTTTTTT. This encodes CASSTRTDTNEKLFF. Full variable domain (remainder filled in from reference TRBV7-9 and TRBJ1-4): DTGVSQNPRHKITKRGQNVTFRCDPISEHNRLYWYRQTLGQGPEFLTYFQNEAQLEKSRLLSDRFSAERPKGSFSTLEIQRTEQGDSAMYLCASSTRTDTNEKLFFGSGTQLSVL.

In DNA form, the CDR3 reads TGTGCCAGCATCCTAGCGGGGGGGCGTAGGGAGCAGTACTTC. Its protein product is CASILAGGRREQYF. The chain uses TRBV2 and TRBJ2-7; 12 bases are a match to TRBD2. Unmatched junction bases numbered 8, after V lost 7 bases and J lost 7 bases. The CDR3 runs 14 residues. CDR1 is SNHLY, CDR2 FYNNEI, per germline.